A single sample gave rise to the 9 T cell receptor beta chains below, sequenced in a study of response to subunit inactivated influenza vaccine. TCRdb redid the calling of the RT-PCR reads with MiXCR, one entry per CDR3 protein. The sample yields 490,000 or so distinct CDR3 sequences, 7.6% seen once. This specimen consisted of PBMCs from blood, obtained 23 to 25 months after vaccination. The receptors were sampled from a man aged 45 to 70 who received an inactivated influenza vaccine.

This clonotype turned up a few times. The rearrangement links TRBV7-2 to TRBJ2-5; 7 bases fit TRBD2. The V gene end was trimmed by 5 bases and the J gene end by 2 bases; junction bases not matched to a gene: 14. There are 17 residues in the CDR3. Germline-derived CDR1 and CDR2 are SGHTA and FQGNSA. The CDR3 DNA sequence: TGTGCCAGCAGCCCCATGGGGAGGGGATCTACTCAAGAGACCCAGTACTTC. Amino acid sequence: CASSPMGRGSTQETQYF.

This clonotype appeared a few times. V gene TRBV9 combines with J gene TRBJ2-5; TRBD1 agrees at 10 bases. V lost 1 base and J lost 4; bases outside the gene matches: 4. This CDR3 comprises 15 residues. Germline V gene sequence: CDR1 SGDLS, CDR2 YYNGEE. The CDR3 loop reads CASSVRQGAGETQYF. In nucleotides, the CDR3 is TGTGCCAGCAGCGTACGACAGGGGGCAGGAGAGACCCAGTACTTC. The full variable domain, completed using reference TRBV9 and TRBJ2-5, is DSGVTQTPKHLITATGQRVTLRCSPRSGDLSVYWYQQSLDQGLQFLIQYYNGEERAKGNILERFSAQQFPDLHSELNLSSLELGDSALYFCASSVRQGAGETQYFGPGTRLLVL.

This clonotype was detected a few times. CDR3 DNA: TGTGCCAGCAGCTTAGACTTACAGGGAACCTACGAGCAGTACTTC. Translation: CASSLDLQGTYEQYF. This rearrangement joins TRBV7-2 to TRBJ2-7; D is perhaps TRBD1 (6 bases). CDR3 length: 15 residues. Looked up from germline, CDR1 is SGHTA and CDR2 is FQGNSA. Trimming took 1 base from V and 2 from J, leaving 12 bases between them.

This clonotype was observed many times. The chain has TRBV28 and TRBJ2-7; TRBD2 matches 8 bases. This CDR3 has 12 amino acids. V trimming: 8 bases; J trimming: 7 bases; junction bases outside the gene matches: 7. CDR1 is MDHEN, CDR2 SYDVKM, per germline. The CDR3 here is CASETSGGEQYF. The CDR3, as DNA: TGTGCCAGCGAAACCAGCGGGGGTGAGCAGTACTTC.

This clonotype was found many times. V gene TRBV10-3 combines with J gene TRBJ2-2, with 8 bases aligning to TRBD2. The CDR3 runs 16 residues. V lost 6 bases, J lost 0 bases, and 6 bases stayed unmatched. Looked up from germline, CDR1 is ENHRY and CDR2 is SYGVKD. The CDR3 sequence: CAISRTGLANTGELFF. The CDR3 region has the DNA TGTGCCATCAGCCGAACGGGACTAGCGAACACCGGGGAGCTGTTTTTT.

The rearrangement joins TRBV5-6 to TRBJ1-2; 7 bases match TRBD1. The V and J ends lost 4 bases and 5 bases, in that order; junction bases with no gene match: 8. CDR3 size: 14 residues. CDR1 is SGHDT, CDR2 YYEEEE, per germline. The CDR3 DNA sequence: TGTGCCAGCAGCCTCGAGGGGGCCATATATGGCTACACCTTC. Residues: CASSLEGAIYGYTF.

This clonotype was counted many times. The rearrangement links TRBV20-1 to TRBJ2-7; TRBD2 aligns across 7 bases. This CDR3 has 14 amino acids. Germline V gene sequence: CDR1 DFQATT, CDR2 SNEGSKA (reference sequence). J lost 0 bases, V lost 3 bases, and 5 bases had no gene match. The chain's CDR3 is CSARIAGPSYEQYF. The CDR3 DNA reads as TGCAGTGCTAGGATAGCGGGTCCCTCCTACGAGCAGTACTTC.

V is TRBV20-1 and J is TRBJ2-3; D not resolved. Germline CDR1 DFQATT, CDR2 SNEGSKA (reference sequence). The CDR3 covers 14 residues. Trimming pared 4 bases from V and 0 bases from J, leaving 11 bases between. The CDR3 DNA follows: TGCAGTGCTACACGGCAATATAGCACAGATACGCAGTATTTT. Protein sequence: CSATRQYSTDTQYF.

This clonotype showed up just a few times. The V call is TRBV20-1, the J call TRBJ2-1; D is possibly TRBD1 or TRBD2 (6 bases each). The V gene's germline CDR1 is DFQATT and CDR2 SNEGSKA (reference sequence). Trimming removed 6 bases at V and 8 bases at J, with 17 bases between. The length of the CDR3 is 13 residues. The CDR3 reads CSALGGSRDEQFF. The CDR3 DNA reads as TGCAGTGCCCTAGGGGGGAGTAGAGATGAGCAGTTCTTC.